These 22 T cell receptor beta chains came from one sample sequenced in a study of T cell repertoires in cytomegalovirus infection. TCRdb itself ran the reads through MiXCR, one entry per CDR3 protein. The profile covers 150,000 to 200,000 distinct CDR3 sequences, with roughly 9.8% appearing a single time and about 5% taken by the ten largest. Sequences were obtained from PBMCs. These receptors were taken from a human donor in good health (CMV status not recorded). Some clones in this sample may be carry-over from other donors' samples.

The genes are TRBV4-1 and TRBJ1-2; D remains unclear. Looked up from germline, CDR1 is MGHRA and CDR2 is YSYEKL. This CDR3 has 16 residues. V was clipped by 2 bases and J by 2 bases, with 15 bases between them. The CDR3 loop is CASSQSSSFLNYGYTF. The CDR3 nucleotides are TGCGCCAGCAGCCAAAGTTCCAGCTTTCTGAACTATGGCTACACCTTC.

This clonotype was seen repeatedly, ten times or more. The chain employs TRBV5-6 and TRBJ1-2; the match to TRBD1 covers 7 bases. Looked up from germline, CDR1 is SGHDT and CDR2 is YYEEEE. The trim removed 6 bases at V and 2 bases at J, leaving 7 bases unmatched. There are 14 residues in the CDR3. The CDR3 DNA follows: TGTGCCAGCATACTAGGACAGGTCAACTATGGCTACACCTTC. Amino acids: CASILGQVNYGYTF.

This clonotype was seen ten or more times. V gene TRBV2 combines with J gene TRBJ2-1, with 7 nucleotides matching TRBD1. Germline CDR1 SNHLY, CDR2 FYNNEI. With V trimmed by 6 bases and J by 0 bases, 8 bases remained unmatched. The CDR3 contains 16 residues. DNA for the CDR3: TGTGCCAGCAGGGGTCCGGGACAGAGCTCCTACAATGAGCAGTTCTTC. As protein: CASRGPGQSSYNEQFF.

This chain connects TRBV30 to TRBJ2-3; D remains ambiguous. Germline assignment: CDR1 GTSNPN and CDR2 SVGIG (reference sequence). This CDR3 is built from 14 residues. V dropped 0 bases and J dropped 0 bases, with 7 bases sitting between them. The CDR3 DNA reads as TGTGCCTGGAGTGTTGATCAAAGCACAGATACGCAGTATTTT. This codes for CAWSVDQSTDTQYF.

This chain joins TRBV4-3 and TRBJ1-5, with D unresolved. V gave up 0 bases and J gave up 6 bases, with 12 bases separating them. CDR1 is LGHNA and CDR2 is YSLEER in the germline V gene. The CDR3 sequence is 15 residues long. The CDR3 DNA follows: TGCGCCAGCAGCCAAGATCATAGGGTTCGTCAGCCCCAGCATTTT. Its translation: CASSQDHRVRQPQHF.

This clonotype was detected many times. CDR3 nucleotides: TGTGCCAGCAGCCCCACGACGGGGGCAAGGGCTGAAGCTTTCTTT. As protein: CASSPTTGARAEAFF. This chain links TRBV7-6 with TRBJ1-1; D possibly corresponds to TRBD1 (6 bases). CDR3 length: 15 residues. Looked up from germline, CDR1 is SGHVS and CDR2 is FNYEAQ. The V end lost 5 bases, the J end lost 6 bases, and 19 bases lay between the germline ends.

Ten or more counts support this clonotype. This sequence joins TRBV7-2 and TRBJ1-1; TRBD1 agrees at 9 bases. The germline V gene encodes CDR1 SGHTA and CDR2 FQGNSA. The CDR3 extends over 14 amino acids. With V trimmed by 4 bases and J by 11 bases, 11 bases remained unmatched. Here the CDR3 reads CASSWGGQGSRAFF. The CDR3 bases are TGTGCCAGCAGCTGGGGGGGACAGGGAAGTCGGGCTTTCTTT. The full variable domain, completed using reference TRBV7-2 and TRBJ1-1, is GAGVSQSPSNKVTEKGKDVELRCDPISGHTALYWYRQSLGQGLEFLIYFQGNSAPDKSGLPSDRFSAERTGGSVSTLTIQRTQQEDSAVYLCASSWGGQGSRAFFGQGTRLTVV.

This clonotype was counted many times. The CDR3 region has the DNA TGTGCCAGCAGCCTCCCCCTAGCGGAAACGGGGACCCAGTACTTC. Residues: CASSLPLAETGTQYF. The chain has TRBV7-9 and TRBJ2-5, with TRBD2 matching over 7 bases. CDR3 length equals 15 residues. The J segment lost 7 bases and the V segment lost 5 bases, leaving 13 bases of the junction unmatched. CDR1 is SEHNR, CDR2 FQNEAQ, per germline (reference sequence).

The gene calls are TRBV10-3 and TRBJ2-5; TRBD2 agrees at 11 bases. Germline loops: CDR1 ENHRY, CDR2 SYGVKD. CDR3 length equals 15 residues. J was trimmed by 5 bases and V by 5 bases; bases with no gene match: 7. CDR3 residues: CAISPGLADLETQYF. CDR3 coding DNA: TGTGCCATCAGTCCGGGACTAGCGGATCTGGAGACCCAGTACTTC.

This sequence joins TRBV9 and TRBJ1-1, with TRBD1 as a possible D gene (6 bases). Trimming left V 0 bases short and J 2 bases short, with 11 bases between. The CDR3 has 15 amino acids. The germline V gene has CDR1 SGDLS and CDR2 YYNGEE. The CDR3 coding sequence is TGTGCCAGCAGCGTAGTCCGGACAGCCAACACTGAAGCTTTCTTT. Protein sequence: CASSVVRTANTEAFF.

The chain is built from TRBV9 and TRBJ2-2; a weak D match, TRBD1 (6 bases). This CDR3 contains 15 residues. V was clipped by 3 bases and J by 1 base, with 10 bases between them. Germline V lookup: CDR1 SGDLS, CDR2 YYNGEE. CDR3 sequence: CASSEGTLNTGELFF. CDR3 nucleotide sequence: TGTGCCAGCAGCGAGGGGACACTGAACACCGGGGAGCTGTTTTTT. Drawing the rest from reference TRBV9 and TRBJ2-2, the complete variable domain is DSGVTQTPKHLITATGQRVTLRCSPRSGDLSVYWYQQSLDQGLQFLIQYYNGEERAKGNILERFSAQQFPDLHSELNLSSLELGDSALYFCASSEGTLNTGELFFGEGSRLTVL.

In this sample, this clonotype turned up a few times. The gene calls are TRBV20-1 and TRBJ2-5; D call uncertain. The V gene's germline CDR1 is DFQATT and CDR2 SNEGSKA (reference sequence). V lost 3 bases, J lost 1 base, and 3 bases lay in between. The CDR3 is made up of 11 amino acids. Here the CDR3 DNA reads TGCAGTGCTAGGCGCCAAGAGACCCAGTACTTC. This codes for CSARRQETQYF.

This clonotype has just a few counts. The CDR3: CSVAGGPETQYF. The CDR3 DNA reads as TGCAGCGTCGCGGGGGGGCCCGAGACCCAGTACTTC. The gene calls are TRBV29-1 and TRBJ2-5; TRBD2 aligns across 9 bases. Germline V gene data show CDR1 as SQVTM and CDR2 as ANQGSEA. With V trimmed by 6 bases and J by 5 bases, 4 bases remained unmatched. The CDR3 totals 12 residues. The full variable domain, in which reference TRBV29-1 and TRBJ2-5 provide the parts outside the CDR3, is SAVISQKPSRDICQRGTSLTIQCQVDSQVTMMFWYRQQPGQSLTLIATANQGSEATYESGFVIDKFPISRPNLTFSTLTVSNMSPEDSSIYLCSVAGGPETQYFGPGTRLLVL.

In its sample, this clonotype was seen many times. The rearrangement joins TRBV15 to TRBJ1-2; tentatively, D is TRBD1 (6 bases). V was cut by 0 bases and J by 4 bases, with 9 bases left in between. CDR1 is LNHNV, CDR2 YYDKDF, per germline (reference sequence). The CDR3 consists of 14 residues. This CDR3 reads CATSRDTTGYGYTF. The CDR3 DNA reads as TGTGCCACCAGCAGAGATACGACAGGCTATGGCTACACCTTC.

This clonotype was counted at least ten times. V and J are TRBV7-2 and TRBJ1-5, with a tentative D call TRBD1 (5 bases). This CDR3 is built from 15 residues. Germline-derived CDR1 and CDR2 are SGHTA and FQGNSA. V lost 2 bases, J lost 4 bases, and 12 bases lay in between. CDR3 in amino acids: CASSLWVGVNQPQHF. CDR3 in DNA: TGTGCCAGCAGCTTATGGGTGGGGGTAAATCAGCCCCAGCATTTT.

The chain uses TRBV24-1 and TRBJ2-3, with D possibly being TRBD2 (5 bases). This CDR3 is built from 13 residues. The germline V gene encodes CDR1 KGHDR and CDR2 SFDVKD. V gave up 0 bases and J gave up 6 bases, with 6 bases separating them. The CDR3 sequence is CATSDLWEDTQYF. The DNA of the CDR3 is TGTGCCACCAGTGATTTGTGGGAGGATACGCAGTATTTT.

This clonotype was seen many times. The V gene is TRBV7-2, the J gene TRBJ2-7; no definite D call. V was cut by 3 bases and J by 0 bases, with 6 bases left in between. The CDR3 loop spans 13 amino acids. Germline V gene sequence: CDR1 SGHTA, CDR2 FQGNSA. The CDR3 sequence is CASSFSNSYEQYF. CDR3 DNA: TGTGCCAGCAGCTTTTCGAACTCCTACGAGCAGTACTTC. Full variable domain (outside the CDR3, taken from reference TRBV7-2 and TRBJ2-7): GAGVSQSPSNKVTEKGKDVELRCDPISGHTALYWYRQSLGQGLEFLIYFQGNSAPDKSGLPSDRFSAERTGGSVSTLTIQRTQQEDSAVYLCASSFSNSYEQYFGPGTRLTVT.

CDR3 sequence reads: CASRAGTVNTGELFF. The DNA for the CDR3 is TGTGCCAGCAGGGCCGGGACAGTGAACACCGGGGAGCTGTTTTTT. The chain couples TRBV5-6 to TRBJ2-2, with TRBD1 identical over 7 bases. The CDR3 is 15 residues long. V dropped 5 bases and J dropped 1; count of bases not matched to a gene: 5. CDR1 and CDR2 from the germline V gene are SGHDT and YYEEEE.

The J gene is TRBJ2-1, the V gene TRBV29-1; 8 bases match TRBD2. The length of the CDR3 is 16 residues. CDR1 and CDR2 (germline): SQVTM, ANQGSEA. V shed 0 bases, J shed 4 bases, and the junction held 8 bases outside the gene matches. The DNA for the CDR3 is TGCAGCGTTGAAGATCTAGAGCGGGGGACTTACAATGAGCAGTTCTTC. Amino acid sequence: CSVEDLERGTYNEQFF.

This clonotype was counted many times. V and J are TRBV19 and TRBJ1-5; 8 bases fit TRBD1. Germline-derived CDR1 and CDR2 are LNHDA and SQIVND (reference sequence). The trim removed 7 bases at V and 5 bases at J, leaving 7 bases unmatched. This CDR3 has 14 amino acids. CDR3 in amino acids: CASTGQGRDQPQHF. In DNA form, the CDR3 reads TGTGCCAGTACCGGACAGGGAAGGGATCAGCCCCAGCATTTT.

In its sample, this clonotype was seen many times. V gene TRBV28 combines with J gene TRBJ1-5; tentative D call: TRBD1 (6 bases). CDR3 length equals 16 residues. Germline V gene sequence: CDR1 MDHEN, CDR2 SYDVKM. Trimming removed 2 bases from V and 3 bases from J, with 14 bases in between. The CDR3 DNA reads as TGTGCCAGCAGTTTAGATGGGGGCTTGGCCAATCAGCCCCAGCATTTT. Translating gives CASSLDGGLANQPQHF.

The table lists this clonotype with many counts. This chain links TRBV28 with TRBJ1-2; tentative D call: TRBD1 (6 bases). The CDR3 spans 13 residues. V was pared by 1 base and J by 6 bases, with 9 bases between. Germline V gene lookup returns CDR1 MDHEN and CDR2 SYDVKM. The DNA for the CDR3 is TGTGCCAGCAGTTTATCAGACAGGAATGGCTACACCTTC. It specifies CASSLSDRNGYTF.